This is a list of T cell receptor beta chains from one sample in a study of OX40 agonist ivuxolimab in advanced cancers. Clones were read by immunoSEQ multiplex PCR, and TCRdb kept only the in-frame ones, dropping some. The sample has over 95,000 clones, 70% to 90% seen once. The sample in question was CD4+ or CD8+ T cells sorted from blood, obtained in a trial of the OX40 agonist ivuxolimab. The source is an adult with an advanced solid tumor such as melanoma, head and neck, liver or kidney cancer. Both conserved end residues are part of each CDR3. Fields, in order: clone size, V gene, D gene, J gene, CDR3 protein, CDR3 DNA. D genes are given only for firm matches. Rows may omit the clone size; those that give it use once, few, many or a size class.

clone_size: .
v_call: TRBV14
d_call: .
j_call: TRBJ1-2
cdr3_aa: CASSPARGVGYTF
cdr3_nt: TGTGCCAGCAGCCCAGCTCGTGGGGTCGGCTACACCTTC

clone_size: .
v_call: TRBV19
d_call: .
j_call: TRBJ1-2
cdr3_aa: CASSTTGISYGYTF
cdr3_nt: TGTGCCAGTAGTACTACGGGTATAAGCTATGGCTACACCTTC

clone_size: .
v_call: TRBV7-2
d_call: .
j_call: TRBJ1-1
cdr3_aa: CASSFGYGTNTEAFF
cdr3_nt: TGTGCCAGCAGCTTTGGTTACGGGACGAACACTGAAGCTTTCTTT

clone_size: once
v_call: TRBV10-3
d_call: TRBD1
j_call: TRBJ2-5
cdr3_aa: CATGDRGQETQYF
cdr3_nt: TGTGCCACCGGGGACAGGGGCCAAGAGACCCAGTACTTC

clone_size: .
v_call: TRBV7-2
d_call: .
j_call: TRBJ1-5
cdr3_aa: CASSLVWGGNQPQHF
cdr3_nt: TGTGCCAGCAGCTTAGTCTGGGGTGGCAATCAGCCCCAGCATTTT

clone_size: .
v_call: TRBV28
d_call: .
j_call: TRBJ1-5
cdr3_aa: CASSRGNQPQHF
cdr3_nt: TGTGCCAGCAGTCGCGGTAATCAGCCCCAGCATTTT

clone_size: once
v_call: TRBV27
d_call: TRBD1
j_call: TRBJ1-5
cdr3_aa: CASRPRDRVQPQHF
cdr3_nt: TGTGCCAGCAGGCCGCGGGACAGGGTCCAGCCCCAGCATTTT

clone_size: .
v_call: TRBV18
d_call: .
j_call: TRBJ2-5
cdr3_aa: CASSLGPQETQYF
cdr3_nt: TGTGCCAGCTCACTCGGCCCCCAAGAGACCCAGTACTTC

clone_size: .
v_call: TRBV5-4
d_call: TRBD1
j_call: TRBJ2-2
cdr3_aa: CASSLGQGVNTGELFF
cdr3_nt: TGTGCCAGCAGCTTGGGACAGGGTGTGAACACCGGGGAGCTGTTTTTT

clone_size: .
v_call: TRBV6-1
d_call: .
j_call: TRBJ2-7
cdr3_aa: CAINSYEQYF
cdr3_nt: TGTGCCATCAACAGCTACGAGCAGTACTTC

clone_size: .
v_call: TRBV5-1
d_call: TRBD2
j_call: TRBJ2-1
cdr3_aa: CASRGAGTSYNEQFF
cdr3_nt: TGCGCCAGCAGGGGGGCCGGGACTAGCTACAATGAGCAGTTCTTC

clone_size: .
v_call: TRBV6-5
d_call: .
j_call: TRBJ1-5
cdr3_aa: CASSYSFVNSNQPQHF
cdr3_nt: TGTGCCAGCAGTTACTCCTTTGTCAATAGCAATCAGCCCCAGCATTTT

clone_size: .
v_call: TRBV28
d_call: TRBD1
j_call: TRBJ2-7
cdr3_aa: CASSLQGATSGQYF
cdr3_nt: TGTGCCAGCAGTTTACAGGGGGCGACTTCTGGGCAGTACTTC

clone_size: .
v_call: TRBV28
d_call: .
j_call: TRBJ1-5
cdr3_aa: CVSSASLGNQPQHF
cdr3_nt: TGTGTCAGCTCCGCCTCGTTGGGGAATCAGCCCCAGCATTTT

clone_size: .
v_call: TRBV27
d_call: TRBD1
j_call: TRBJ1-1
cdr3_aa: CASSLDRAMNTEAFF
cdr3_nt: TGTGCCAGCAGTTTGGACAGGGCGATGAACACTGAAGCTTTCTTT

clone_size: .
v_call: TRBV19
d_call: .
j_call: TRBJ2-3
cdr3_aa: CASTIQGGADTQYF
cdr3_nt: TGTGCCAGTACCATACAGGGCGGAGCAGATACGCAGTATTTT